These 28 T cell receptor beta chains came from one sample sequenced in a study of blood T cells in healthy people across ages. Primers used in a second PCR of roughly 6 to 11 cycles were a sample-barcoded 5' primer and a J-beta primer mix. TCRdb fed the 5' RACE reads into MiXCR, producing one record per CDR3 protein. The table records fewer than 900,000 distinct CDR3 sequences, 49% of them present only once. What was sequenced was blood. These receptors all come from a woman in her sixties or seventies in good health.

Regarding this clonotype: The CDR3 does not close with the conserved phenylalanine or tryptophan, likely indicating a read error. This sequence joins TRBV7-3 and TRBJ2-1; D might be TRBD1 (5 bases). Trimming took off 1 base at V and 5 bases at J, with 15 bases between the two ends. Looked up from germline, CDR1 is SGHTA and CDR2 is FQGTGA. The length of the CDR3 is 16 residues. CDR3 protein: CASSLIPGLGDNEQFS. The DNA of the CDR3 is TGTGCCAGCAGCTTAATCCCAGGGTTGGGTGACAATGAGCAGTTCTCC.

This clonotype is a singleton in its sample. J is TRBJ2-3 and V is TRBV9, with 8 bases matching TRBD2. Looked up from germline, CDR1 is SGDLS and CDR2 is YYNGEE. Losses at the gene ends were 0 bases for V and 3 bases for J; bases not matched to a gene: 6. CDR3 length: 16 amino acids. The CDR3 is CASSVVSGGLTDTQYF. CDR3 DNA: TGTGCCAGCAGCGTAGTATCGGGAGGGCTGACAGATACGCAGTATTTT.

The chain recombines TRBV30 with TRBJ1-2; no firm D call. Germline CDR1 is GTSNPN and CDR2 is SVGIG (reference sequence). The V end lost 2 bases, the J end lost 12 bases, and 19 bases lay between the germline ends. The CDR3 totals 13 residues. The CDR3 DNA sequence: TGTGCCTGGAGTTTTAGATCCGTCTCCGGCCACACCTTC. It translates to CAWSFRSVSGHTF.

This clonotype was seen more than once but under ten times. The CDR3 nucleotides are TGTGCCATCAGTGTTGGGGGAGCGGGGGAGACCCAGTACTTC. Its translation: CAISVGGAGETQYF. The chain employs TRBV10-3 and TRBJ2-5; the match to TRBD2 covers 7 bases. This CDR3 is built from 14 residues. V shed 4 bases and J 5 bases; nucleotides not matched to a gene: 7. Germline V CDR1 and CDR2: ENHRY, SYGVKD.

As to this clonotype: At one end the junction does not follow the germline gene, possibly because of a read error. The chain uses TRBV9 and TRBJ2-3; possible D gene TRBD1, 5 bases. Germline CDR1 SGDLS, CDR2 YYNGEE. This CDR3 region has 13 residues. DNA for the CDR3: TGTGCCAGCAGCGGGCTCACAGGAGATACGCTGTATTTT. It encodes CASSGLTGDTLYF. The variable domain in full, completed from reference TRBV9 and TRBJ2-3, reads DSGVTQTPKHLITATGQRVTLRCSPRSGDLSVYWYQQSLDQGLQFLIQYYNGEERAKGNILERFSAQQFPDLHSELNLSSLELGDSALYFCASSGLTGDTLYFGPGTRLTVL.

This clonotype has only one observation. This chain's CDR3 is CASSPPQRDYTGELFF. CDR3 sequence (DNA): TGTGCCAGCTCACCACCCCAGCGGGATTACACCGGGGAGCTGTTTTTT. The chain combines TRBV18 with TRBJ2-2; 7 bases are shared with TRBD2. The CDR3 is 16 amino acids. Germline V lookup: CDR1 KGHSH, CDR2 LQKENI. V shed 0 bases and J 3 bases; nucleotides not matched to a gene: 4.

This rearrangement joins TRBV10-3 to TRBJ2-3; the match to TRBD2 covers 8 bases. The CDR3 loop spans 14 amino acids. Per germline, CDR1 ENHRY and CDR2 SYGVKD. J was trimmed by 4 bases and V by 3 bases; bases with no gene match: 3. CDR3 protein: CAISDSTSADTQYF. CDR3 DNA: TGTGCCATCAGTGACTCGACTAGCGCAGATACGCAGTATTTT.

The genes are TRBV7-9 and TRBJ1-6; weak D call: TRBD1 (6 bases). In germline, CDR1 is SEHNR, CDR2 FQNEAQ (reference sequence). V was shortened by 3 bases and J by 11 bases, with 11 bases between the two germline ends. CDR3 length: 13 residues. As DNA, the CDR3 is TGTGCCAGCAGCTTGCTATCAGGGGCACCCCTCCACTTT. It is translated as CASSLLSGAPLHF.

This clonotype was detected a few times. The V and J genes are TRBV7-9 and TRBJ2-3; D assignment may be TRBD1 or TRBD2 (5 bases each). The V gene's germline CDR1 is SEHNR and CDR2 FQNEAQ (reference sequence). This CDR3 contains 12 residues. V lost 5 bases, J lost 7 bases, and 10 bases lay in between. DNA of the CDR3: TGTGCCAGCAGCCTGAGGGGAAATACGCAGTATTTT. Residues: CASSLRGNTQYF.

V and J are TRBV11-2 and TRBJ2-1; 8 nucleotides line up with TRBD1. Trimming removed 5 bases from V and 5 bases from J; junction bases left unmatched: 11. The CDR3 totals 16 residues. The germline CDR1 and CDR2 sequences are SGHAT and FQNNGV. DNA of the CDR3: TGTGCCAGCAGCGTCCTGGGCAGGGGGCGTAACAATGAGCAGTTCTTC. Its protein is CASSVLGRGRNNEQFF.

The chain carries TRBV5-1 and TRBJ2-3, with 10 bases matching TRBD2. This CDR3 is 18 amino acids long. The germline V gene has CDR1 SGHRS and CDR2 YFSETQ. The junction had 10 bases not matched to a gene; V was cut back by 2 bases and J by 1 base. The CDR3 DNA is TGCGCCAGCAGCTTTCGATCCGGGACTAGCGCTCGCACAGATACGCAGTATTTT. Translating gives CASSFRSGTSARTDTQYF.

J is TRBJ1-6 and V is TRBV7-9; possibly TRBD1 for D (6 bases). Trimming left V 6 bases short and J 11 bases short, with 17 bases between. The CDR3 is 14 amino acids. Germline V CDR1 and CDR2: SEHNR, FQNEAQ (reference sequence). CDR3 sequence reads: CASRTQGPGAPLHF. CDR3 coding DNA: TGTGCCAGCAGGACACAGGGACCGGGGGCACCCCTCCACTTT.

This chain uses TRBV29-1 with TRBJ2-5; a weak D match, TRBD1 (7 bases). CDR1 and CDR2 from the germline V gene are SQVTM and ANQGSEA. With 4 bases removed from V and 5 bases from J, the gap between germline ends came to 14 bases. This CDR3 spans 13 amino acids. Here the CDR3 reads CSVARQGGETQYF. CDR3 DNA: TGCAGCGTTGCCCGACAGGGAGGCGAGACCCAGTACTTC.

The chain employs TRBV7-3 and TRBJ2-1, with D perhaps given as TRBD1 or TRBD2 (5 bases each). This CDR3 is 17 amino acids long. CDR1 and CDR2 (germline): SGHTA, FQGTGA. The V end was cut by 0 bases, the J end by 10 bases, with 22 bases between. This chain's CDR3 is CASSLTPPGRGSYEQFF. In DNA form, the CDR3 reads TGTGCCAGCAGCTTAACCCCACCAGGGAGAGGGTCATACGAGCAGTTCTTC.

This clonotype occurred a few times. This chain links TRBV5-1 with TRBJ2-6; no clear D. Trimming removed 0 bases from V and 0 bases from J, with 7 bases in between. The CDR3 has 16 residues. Looked up from germline, CDR1 is SGHRS and CDR2 is YFSETQ. The CDR3 protein is CASSLEQFSGANVLTF. The CDR3 bases are TGCGCCAGCAGCTTGGAGCAGTTCTCTGGGGCCAACGTCCTGACTTTC.

In this sample, this clonotype turned up a few times. The gene calls are TRBV20-1 and TRBJ2-7, with 14 bases aligning to TRBD2. V was clipped by 3 bases and J by 2 bases; unmatched bases: 6. Germline V lookup: CDR1 DFQATT, CDR2 SNEGSKA (reference sequence). This CDR3 contains 16 residues. The CDR3 DNA follows: TGCAGTGCTAGGGTAGGGACTAGCGGGAGAACCTACGAGCAGTACTTC. This sequence encodes CSARVGTSGRTYEQYF.

The genes are TRBV7-3 and TRBJ2-3, with 7 bases fitting TRBD2. With 5 bases clipped from V and 2 bases from J, the junction kept 7 bases outside the gene matches. CDR1 is SGHTA, CDR2 FQGTGA, per germline. This CDR3 comprises 15 residues. This CDR3 is CASSPGLGITDTQYF. The CDR3 DNA reads TGTGCCAGCAGCCCCGGACTAGGTATCACAGATACGCAGTATTTT.

The table lists this clonotype with a few counts. CDR3 amino acids: CASSHGRQGAQGYTF. DNA for the CDR3: TGTGCCAGCAGCCATGGGAGACAGGGGGCGCAGGGCTACACCTTC. The rearrangement links TRBV5-8 to TRBJ1-2; 10 positions match TRBD1. The CDR3 spans 15 residues. The V and J ends lost 4 bases and 8 bases, in that order; junction bases with no gene match: 11. The germline CDR1 and CDR2 sequences are SGHTS and YDEGEE.

The J gene is TRBJ2-5, the V gene TRBV20-1; D may be TRBD1 or TRBD2 (6 bases each). Trimming took 7 bases from V and 1 from J, leaving 10 bases between them. Germline CDR1 and CDR2: DFQATT and SNEGSKA (reference sequence). This CDR3 has 12 residues. The CDR3 is CSGGGIQETQYF. CDR3 in DNA: TGCAGTGGAGGGGGGATCCAAGAGACCCAGTACTTC.

The sample holds one count of this clonotype. In DNA form, the CDR3 reads TGTGCCATCAGTCAATTTACCCCGGGACAGGGGACGCAAGAGACCCAGTACTTC. Translated, it gives CAISQFTPGQGTQETQYF. The gene calls are TRBV10-3 and TRBJ2-5, with TRBD1 matching 10 bases. Germline loops: CDR1 ENHRY, CDR2 SYGVKD. CDR3 length: 18 residues. Trimming cost V 5 bases and J 2 bases; bases outside gene matches: 14.

The chain links TRBV28 to TRBJ1-2, with D possibly matching TRBD1 (5 bases). CDR1 is MDHEN and CDR2 is SYDVKM in the germline V gene. This CDR3 is built from 15 residues. V was trimmed by 10 bases and J by 3 bases, leaving 21 bases between them. Here the CDR3 reads CAILDPTLQDYGYTF. CDR3 sequence (DNA): TGTGCCATCTTAGACCCCACATTACAGGACTATGGCTACACCTTC.

The V call is TRBV5-1, the J call TRBJ2-5, with D uncertain. CDR3 size: 16 residues. Germline lookup yields CDR1 SGHRS and CDR2 YFSETQ. Deletions cut 0 bases from V and 1 base from J, with 13 bases between. The CDR3 here is CASSLGQVPFQETQYF. The CDR3, as DNA: TGCGCCAGCAGCTTGGGCCAGGTACCATTCCAAGAGACCCAGTACTTC.

This chain links TRBV5-1 with TRBJ1-2, with TRBD1 as a possible D gene (5 bases). V shed 5 bases and J shed 7 bases, with 15 bases lying between them. Per germline, CDR1 SGHRS and CDR2 YFSETQ. This CDR3 spans 13 amino acids. For the CDR3, the DNA is TGCGCCAGCAGACTGGAGGCAGGGTGTGGCTACACCTTC. Translating gives CASRLEAGCGYTF.

In the case of this clonotype: One end of the junction varies from germline; a read error may be responsible. This chain connects TRBV7-2 to TRBJ2-7; 8 bases line up with TRBD2. The CDR3 covers 14 residues. Per the germline V gene, CDR1 is SGHTA and CDR2 is FQGNSA. The CDR3 nucleotides read TGTGCCAGCAGCGTAGCGGGACACTACTACGAGCAGTACTTC. Residues: CASSVAGHYYEQYF.

This clonotype was detected only a few times. The gene calls are TRBV12-3 or TRBV12-4 and TRBJ2-3, with D possibly being TRBD2 (6 bases). Trimming removed 1 base at V and 3 bases at J, with 11 bases between. The CDR3 extends over 15 amino acids. DNA of the CDR3: TGTGCCAGCAGTTTAGAGTCGGGAGTTACAGATACGCAGTATTTT. Translating it yields CASSLESGVTDTQYF.

V is TRBV5-1 and J is TRBJ2-5; TRBD2 matches 10 bases. The CDR3 is made up of 14 amino acids. V dropped 0 bases and J dropped 7; count of bases not matched to a gene: 3. Germline V gene lookup returns CDR1 SGHRS and CDR2 YFSETQ. This CDR3 reads CASSLELAGVTQYF. The DNA for the CDR3 is TGCGCCAGCAGCTTGGAGCTAGCGGGGGTGACCCAGTACTTC.

J is TRBJ2-5 and V is TRBV5-1, with D hard to call. Near its end, the DNA agrees better with TRBJ2-7, so the J call may be wrong. The CDR3 length is 15 residues. In germline, CDR1 is SGHRS, CDR2 YFSETQ. The CDR3 reads CASSLEKVGRYEQYF. CDR3 in DNA: TGCGCCAGCAGCCTGGAGAAGGTAGGACGCTACGAGCAGTACTTC.

The J gene is TRBJ2-1, the V gene TRBV27; D may be TRBD2 (6 bases). This CDR3 has 13 amino acids. Germline loops: CDR1 MNHEY, CDR2 SMNVEV (reference sequence). Trimming left V 4 bases short and J 15 bases short, with 19 bases between. CDR3 protein: CASSSTGTSVSFF. CDR3 DNA sequence: TGTGCCAGCAGTTCGACCGGGACTTCTGTTTCGTTCTTC.